The present TCR beta chain was sequenced within a study of a mutant IDH1 vaccine in newly diagnosed glioma. Study in general: Previous care, which was radiotherapy, temozolomide, or both, most often involved both.

Study-level points and caveats: Pseudoprogression looked unconnected to shifts in top peripheral T cell clonotypes.

TCRdb keeps only in-frame clones here, not all; method: immunoSEQ multiplex PCR. Of 75,000 to 80,000 clones listed, roughly 85% were seen once; the top ten hold 0.77%. About this clone: What it binds is unknown.

The CDR3 is 15 residues long. Germline V lookup: CDR1 SGHAT, CDR2 FQNNGV. V lost 1 base and J lost 3, with 12 bases in between. Time point noted: week 23, last vaccination. All doses held 300 ug of mutant IDH1 20-mer peptide, with topical imiquimod. The donors had new WHO grade 3 or 4 astrocytomas; these were IDH1-mutant and ATRX-lost. The chain joins TRBV11-2 to TRBJ1-2; TRBD1 is a possible D gene (6 bases). The sample consisted of PBMCs, taken from a glioma patient whose treatment included an IDH1 peptide vaccine. This receptor was identified in a woman aged 45-59 years with glioma. The CDR3 is CASSLAEWTDYGYTF. CDR3 nucleotides: TGTGCCAGCAGCTTAGCCGAATGGACAGACTATGGCTACACCTTC.